Each of the 28 T cell receptor beta chains below was sequenced from the same sample in a study of STAT3 mutations in large granular lymphocyte leukemia. Whole-study findings and limits: Every T-cell large granular lymphocyte leukemia patient had at least one immunodominant TCR beta clonotype.

These receptors lack a known antigen. The method was immunoSEQ multiplex PCR; TCRdb's version includes in-frame clones alone and lacks a portion of them. The table lists roughly 38,000 clones, around nine tenths of them singletons. Sequencing was performed on PBMCs. The receptor source for this set is a human donor with T large granular lymphocyte leukemia. Some clones in this sample may be carry-over from other donors' samples.

The chain recombines TRBV11-3 with TRBJ2-7; D is possibly TRBD2 (5 bases). From germline, CDR1 is SGHNT and CDR2 YENEEA. Trimming removed 4 bases at V and 3 bases at J, with 10 bases between. This CDR3 contains 13 residues. The CDR3 region is CASSSTAGYEQYF. CDR3 coding DNA: TGTGCCAGCAGCTCGACCGCGGGCTACGAGCAGTACTTC.

The CDR3 is CAWAPGPNSPLHF. The CDR3 DNA reads as TGTGCCTGGGCCCCGGGACCCAATTCACCCCTCCACTTT. The chain combines TRBV30 with TRBJ1-6, with a possible D match to TRBD1 (5 bases). Trimming took 5 bases from V and 7 from J, leaving 12 bases between them. The CDR3 sequence is 13 residues long. From germline, CDR1 is GTSNPN and CDR2 SVGIG (reference sequence).

The chain couples TRBV9 to TRBJ2-5; 7 bases are shared with TRBD1. The CDR3 has 15 amino acids. CDR1 is SGDLS and CDR2 is YYNGEE in the germline V gene. The V and J ends lost 0 bases and 5 bases, in that order; junction bases with no gene match: 7. The DNA of the CDR3 is TGTGCCAGCAGCGTAGACGAGGGGGCAGGCGAGACCCAGTACTTC. This gives the protein CASSVDEGAGETQYF. Based on the CDR3 plus reference TRBV9 and TRBJ2-5, the full variable domain is DSGVTQTPKHLITATGQRVTLRCSPRSGDLSVYWYQQSLDQGLQFLIQYYNGEERAKGNILERFSAQQFPDLHSELNLSSLELGDSALYFCASSVDEGAGETQYFGPGTRLLVL.

This clone has more than one count but fewer than ten. In nucleotides, the CDR3 is TGTGCCAGCAGCCCGAAAGAGACCCAGTACTTC. Its translation is CASSPKETQYF. J is TRBJ2-5 and V is TRBV7-7; D uncertain. CDR1 and CDR2 from the germline V gene are SSHAT and FNYEAQ (reference sequence). This CDR3 has 11 amino acids. Trimming took 5 bases from V and 3 from J, leaving 4 bases between them.

The CDR3 loop reads CAISEAVNQETQYF. CDR3 coding DNA: TGTGCCATCAGTGAGGCGGTTAACCAAGAGACCCAGTACTTC. The chain employs TRBV10-3 and TRBJ2-5, with D unresolved. The V and J ends lost 2 bases and 0 bases respectively, with 7 bases between them. This CDR3 spans 14 amino acids. Germline CDR1 and CDR2: ENHRY and SYGVKD.

This clone has more than one count but fewer than ten. The chain carries TRBV11-2 and TRBJ1-6; 10 bases fit TRBD1. Germline V gene lookup returns CDR1 SGHAT and CDR2 FQNNGV. V lost 4 bases, J lost 9 bases, and 6 bases stayed unmatched. The CDR3 totals 15 residues. The CDR3 spells CASSYTGTGASPLHF. CDR3 bases: TGTGCCAGCAGCTATACCGGGACAGGGGCTTCACCCCTCCACTTT.

The table lists this clone with a count of one. The chain combines TRBV6-1 with TRBJ2-3; no reliable D call. In germline, CDR1 is MNHNS, CDR2 SASEGT. With 6 bases removed from V and 3 bases from J, the gap between germline ends came to 10 bases. This CDR3 has 13 amino acids. The CDR3 loop is CASSLEWTDTQYF. The DNA for the CDR3 is TGTGCCAGCAGCCTAGAGTGGACAGATACGCAGTATTTT.

In its sample, this clone was seen once. The chain is built from TRBV2 and TRBJ1-5; possible D gene TRBD1, 5 bases. The CDR3 spans 14 residues. Trimming left V 3 bases short and J 0 bases short, with 6 bases between. Looked up from germline, CDR1 is SNHLY and CDR2 is FYNNEI. The CDR3 reads CASSDRDSNQPQHF. DNA for the CDR3: TGTGCCAGCAGTGACAGGGATAGCAATCAGCCCCAGCATTTT.

In this sample, this clone turned up once. The J gene is TRBJ2-5, the V gene TRBV2; D unclear. V shed 9 bases and J shed 1 base, with 6 bases lying between them. The CDR3 covers 11 residues. Per the germline V gene, CDR1 is SNHLY and CDR2 is FYNNEI. CDR3: CASSTQETQYF. The CDR3 region has the DNA TGTGCCAGTTCCACCCAAGAGACCCAGTACTTC.

This chain uses TRBV18 with TRBJ1-2; D gene uncertain. V shed 3 bases and J shed 3 bases, with 11 bases lying between them. The CDR3 runs to 14 residues. Germline V lookup: CDR1 KGHSH, CDR2 LQKENI. The CDR3 coding sequence is TGTGCCAGCTCACCCGTGCTGGGTGACTATGGCTACACCTTC. Protein product: CASSPVLGDYGYTF.

The J gene is TRBJ2-5, the V gene TRBV6-5; D not certain. Germline V gene sequence: CDR1 MNHEY, CDR2 SVGAGI. V was clipped by 5 bases and J by 0 bases, with 10 bases between them. The CDR3 totals 14 residues. CDR3 coding DNA: TGTGCCAGCAGTCCAAGACGGAACCAAGAGACCCAGTACTTC. Translating it yields CASSPRRNQETQYF.

The V call is TRBV18, the J call TRBJ1-5, with 9 positions matching TRBD1. The germline CDR1 and CDR2 sequences are KGHSH and LQKENI. The ends lost 6 bases at V and 5 bases at J; junction bases unmatched: 2. The CDR3 is 13 amino acids. CDR3 sequence (DNA): TGTGCCAGCTCGCGGACAGGGGATCAGCCCCAGCATTTT. Translation gives CASSRTGDQPQHF.

The V gene is TRBV11-3, the J gene TRBJ1-1; D gene ambiguous. The germline V and J ends were trimmed by 10 bases and 5 bases, with 17 bases remaining between them. In germline, CDR1 is SGHNT, CDR2 YENEEA. CDR3 length: 13 amino acids. Written as DNA, the CDR3 is TGTGCCACCCAGGTGGGCAGGCAAACTGAAGCTTTCTTT. Translating gives CATQVGRQTEAFF.

The chain employs TRBV28 and TRBJ1-4; TRBD1 matches at 8 bases. The CDR3 consists of 15 residues. Per germline, CDR1 MDHEN and CDR2 SYDVKM. The trim removed 1 base at V and 8 bases at J, leaving 6 bases unmatched. The chain's CDR3 is CASSLFGQGREKLFF. In DNA, the CDR3 is TGTGCCAGCAGTTTATTTGGACAGGGACGAGAAAAACTGTTTTTT.

The gene calls are TRBV5-1 and TRBJ1-1; 8 bases fit TRBD1. Per germline, CDR1 SGHRS and CDR2 YFSETQ. This CDR3 is built from 16 residues. After removal of 0 bases from V and 0 bases from J, the junction contained 4 bases not matched to a gene. CDR3 in DNA: TGCGCCAGCAGCTTGGATGGACAGGGCATGAACACTGAAGCTTTCTTT. Translating it yields CASSLDGQGMNTEAFF.

This sequence joins TRBV4-3 and TRBJ2-3; 9 bases agree with TRBD2. Germline assignment: CDR1 LGHNA and CDR2 YSLEER. The V and J ends lost 2 bases and 1 base, in that order; junction bases with no gene match: 4. The CDR3 is made up of 16 amino acids. CDR3 in amino acids: CASSQSSGVRTDTQYF. CDR3 sequence (DNA): TGCGCCAGCAGCCAATCTAGCGGGGTTCGCACAGATACGCAGTATTTT.

The rearrangement links TRBV7-8 to TRBJ1-3; TRBD1 aligns across 8 bases. With V trimmed by 5 bases and J by 0 bases, 6 bases remained unmatched. The CDR3 consists of 16 residues. The germline gives CDR1 SGHVS, CDR2 FQNEAQ. The CDR3 coding sequence is TGTGCCAGCAGCCCGGACAGGGCAAACTCTGGAAACACCATATATTTT. Amino acids: CASSPDRANSGNTIYF.

The rearrangement uses TRBV19 and TRBJ1-5; no firm D call. Trimming took off 3 bases at V and 0 bases at J, with 12 bases between the two ends. CDR3 length equals 16 residues. CDR1 is LNHDA and CDR2 is SQIVND in the germline V gene (reference sequence). As DNA, the CDR3 is TGTGCCAGTAGTATGATGAGAATCCTTAGCAATCAGCCCCAGCATTTT. Residues: CASSMMRILSNQPQHF.

V gene TRBV4-1 combines with J gene TRBJ2-7; 9 bases line up with TRBD2. Germline CDR1 reads MGHRA; CDR2 reads YSYEKL. The CDR3 covers 17 residues. J gave up 6 bases and V 1 base, and 13 bases lay outside the gene matches. The CDR3 sequence: CASSQGVLGGGAVEQYV. CDR3 in DNA: TGCGCCAGCAGCCAAGGGGTACTAGGCGGGGGGGCCGTCGAGCAGTACGTC.

The chain is built from TRBV29-1 and TRBJ2-2; 9 positions match TRBD2. CDR1 and CDR2 from the germline V gene are SQVTM and ANQGSEA. The CDR3 runs to 16 residues. Trimming took 0 bases from V and 7 from J; bases not matched to a gene: 9. CDR3 residues: CSVEDGGGGAGGELFF. CDR3 nucleotide sequence: TGCAGCGTTGAAGATGGAGGCGGGGGGGCCGGCGGGGAGCTGTTTTTT.

The chain uses TRBV7-9 and TRBJ1-5; D unresolved. This CDR3 has 12 amino acids. Germline values: CDR1 SEHNR, CDR2 FQNEAQ (reference sequence). Trimming took off 1 base at V and 3 bases at J, with 1 base between the two ends. CDR3 sequence (DNA): TGTGCCAGCAGCTTAGACAATCAGCCCCAGCATTTT. Protein: CASSLDNQPQHF.

CDR3 loop: CASSSAGHHSGNTIYF. CDR3 coding DNA: TGTGCCAGCAGCTCCGCGGGACACCACTCTGGAAACACCATATATTTT. The chain couples TRBV5-6 to TRBJ1-3; possibly TRBD1 for D (6 bases). This CDR3 region has 16 residues. Germline V gene lookup returns CDR1 SGHDT and CDR2 YYEEEE. The ends were cut back, 3 bases at V and 0 bases at J, with 13 bases in the middle.

V and J are TRBV6-4 and TRBJ1-6; D call uncertain. V dropped 6 bases and J dropped 7 bases, with 13 bases sitting between them. There are 14 residues in the CDR3. The V gene's germline CDR1 is MRHNA and CDR2 SNTAGT. CDR3 loop: CASSPSPANSPLHF. As DNA, the CDR3 is TGTGCCAGCAGCCCCAGCCCGGCGAATTCACCCCTCCACTTT.

The rearrangement links TRBV5-3 to TRBJ1-2; D not certain. TRBV5-3 falls under the ORF class, with uncertain function. V was trimmed by 2 bases and J by 7 bases, leaving 9 bases between them. CDR3 length: 12 amino acids. CDR3: CARSFGFCGYTF. The CDR3, as DNA: TGTGCCAGAAGCTTCGGGTTTTGTGGCTACACCTTC.

The chain combines TRBV6-6 with TRBJ2-7; 9 bases align to TRBD1. V lost 8 bases to trimming and J lost 6 bases; unmatched junction nucleotides: 8. The germline V gene has CDR1 MNHNY and CDR2 SVGAGI (reference sequence). This CDR3 has 13 residues. The CDR3 DNA reads as TGTGCCAGCCGGGACAGGGCAGACGTCGAGCAGTACTTC. Translation: CASRDRADVEQYF.

The CDR3 here is CASSFSGGLSYNEQFF. The CDR3, as DNA: TGTGCCAGCAGCTTTAGCGGGGGACTCTCCTACAATGAGCAGTTCTTC. The rearrangement links TRBV5-4 to TRBJ2-1, with TRBD2 matching 9 bases. This CDR3 contains 16 residues. The germline CDR1 and CDR2 sequences are SGHNT and YYREEE (reference sequence). J was trimmed by 0 bases and V by 2 bases; bases with no gene match: 3. Using reference TRBV5-4 and TRBJ2-1 for the parts outside the CDR3, the full variable domain is ETGVTQSPTHLIKTRGQQVTLRCSSQSGHNTVSWYQQALGQGPQFIFQYYREEENGRGNFPPRFSGLQFPNYSSELNVNALELDDSALYLCASSFSGGLSYNEQFFGPGTRLTVL.

The sample holds a few counts of this clone. The V and J genes are TRBV5-4 and TRBJ2-7; 7 bases map to TRBD1. The CDR3 is 13 amino acids. Trimming at V came to 3 bases and at J to 8 bases, leaving 8 bases not matched to a gene. Germline values: CDR1 SGHNT, CDR2 YYREEE (reference sequence). CDR3 bases: TGTGCCAGCAGCTGGGGACAGCAGGGGCAGCAGTACGTC. Protein sequence: CASSWGQQGQQYV.

V usage is TRBV5-1 and J usage is TRBJ2-7; 8 bases agree with TRBD1. J gave up 5 bases and V 5 bases, and 9 bases lay outside the gene matches. The CDR3 is made up of 14 amino acids. The germline CDR1 and CDR2 sequences are SGHRS and YFSETQ. The CDR3 protein is CASRLRQGYHEQYF. In nucleotides, the CDR3 is TGCGCCAGCAGATTAAGACAGGGGTACCACGAGCAGTACTTC.